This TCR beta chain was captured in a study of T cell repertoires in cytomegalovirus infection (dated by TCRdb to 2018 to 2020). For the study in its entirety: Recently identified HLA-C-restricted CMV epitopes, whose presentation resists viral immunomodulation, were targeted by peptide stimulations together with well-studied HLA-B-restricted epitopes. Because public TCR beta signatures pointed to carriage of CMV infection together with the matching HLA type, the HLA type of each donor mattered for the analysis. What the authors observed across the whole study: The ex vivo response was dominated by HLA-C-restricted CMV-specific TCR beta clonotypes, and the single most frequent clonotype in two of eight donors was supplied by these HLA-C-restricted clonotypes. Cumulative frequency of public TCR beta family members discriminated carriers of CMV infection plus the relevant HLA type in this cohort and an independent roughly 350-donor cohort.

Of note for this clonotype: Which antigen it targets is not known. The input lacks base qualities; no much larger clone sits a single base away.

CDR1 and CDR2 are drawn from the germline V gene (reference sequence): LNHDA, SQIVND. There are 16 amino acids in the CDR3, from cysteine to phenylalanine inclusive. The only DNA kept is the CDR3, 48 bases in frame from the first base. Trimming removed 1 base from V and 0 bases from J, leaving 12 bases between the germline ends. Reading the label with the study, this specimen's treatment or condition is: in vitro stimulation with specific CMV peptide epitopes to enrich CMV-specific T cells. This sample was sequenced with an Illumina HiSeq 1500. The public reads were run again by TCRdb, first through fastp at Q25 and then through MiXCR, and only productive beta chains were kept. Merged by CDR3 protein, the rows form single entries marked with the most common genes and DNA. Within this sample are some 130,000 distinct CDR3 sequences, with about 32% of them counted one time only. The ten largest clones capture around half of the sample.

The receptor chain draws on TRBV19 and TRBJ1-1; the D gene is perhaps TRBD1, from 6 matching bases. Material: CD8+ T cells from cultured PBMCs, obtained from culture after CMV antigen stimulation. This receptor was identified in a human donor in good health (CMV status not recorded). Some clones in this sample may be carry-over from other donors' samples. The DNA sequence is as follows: TGTGCCAGTAGTATAGTCAGGGGCGGGGTGAACACTGAAGCTTTCTTT. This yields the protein CASSIVRGGVNTEAFF.